These T cell receptor beta chains were read from a single sample in a study of CD8+ T cells in alopecia areata. TCRdb keeps only in-frame clones here, not all; method: immunoSEQ multiplex PCR. Of roughly 150,000 clones listed, about three fifths are singletons. The material sequenced was CD4+ T cells sorted from blood, taken at week 0. The origin of the receptors is a human donor with alopecia areata. CDR3s leave out the opening cysteine and the closing phenylalanine or tryptophan. The order of the fields is clone size, J gene, V gene, CDR3 protein. Clone size appears in some rows only: once, few, many, or a class for an expanded clone.

clone_size: once
j_call: TRBJ1-2
v_call: TRBV4-3
cdr3_aa: ASSQDTQPLGADGYT

clone_size: .
j_call: TRBJ2-7
v_call: TRBV25-1
cdr3_aa: ASSAYYEQY

clone_size: .
j_call: TRBJ1-5
v_call: TRBV30
cdr3_aa: AWSVRTGGQPQH

clone_size: .
j_call: TRBJ2-5
v_call: TRBV11-3
cdr3_aa: ASSLRRFRETQY

clone_size: .
j_call: TRBJ1-5
v_call: TRBV2
cdr3_aa: ASSPGQPQH

clone_size: .
j_call: TRBJ1-2
v_call: TRBV29-1
cdr3_aa: SRTPDRNGYT

clone_size: .
j_call: TRBJ2-7
v_call: TRBV14
cdr3_aa: ASSQDWVREQY

clone_size: .
j_call: TRBJ1-5
v_call: TRBV2
cdr3_aa: ASSEETNQPQH

clone_size: few
j_call: TRBJ1-2
v_call: TRBV7-9
cdr3_aa: ASSTGPSNYGYT

clone_size: once
j_call: TRBJ2-5
v_call: TRBV30
cdr3_aa: AWSYRGRETQY

clone_size: .
j_call: TRBJ2-4
v_call: TRBV7-2
cdr3_aa: ASSSSGPGNIQY

clone_size: few
j_call: TRBJ2-6
v_call: TRBV5-1
cdr3_aa: ASSDDRAGANVLT

clone_size: .
j_call: TRBJ1-3
v_call: TRBV15
cdr3_aa: ATSRPEGSGNTIY

clone_size: .
j_call: TRBJ1-5
v_call: TRBV4-2
cdr3_aa: ASSQEVFGVIRNQPQH

clone_size: .
j_call: TRBJ1-2
v_call: TRBV7-9
cdr3_aa: ASSSSLGGYGYT

clone_size: .
j_call: TRBJ2-5
v_call: TRBV7-2
cdr3_aa: ASRPRGGAGETQY

clone_size: .
j_call: TRBJ1-2
v_call: TRBV18
cdr3_aa: ASSPEGQVNYGYT

clone_size: .
j_call: TRBJ1-2
v_call: TRBV25-1
cdr3_aa: ASSNRDRGSYGYT

clone_size: .
j_call: TRBJ2-3
v_call: TRBV9
cdr3_aa: ASSVGHPDRQY

clone_size: .
j_call: TRBJ1-5
v_call: TRBV29-1
cdr3_aa: SVRRDSDVGGTQH

clone_size: .
j_call: TRBJ1-1
v_call: TRBV30
cdr3_aa: AWARGGSRTEAF

clone_size: .
j_call: TRBJ2-4
v_call: TRBV5-1
cdr3_aa: ASSLYTGETTKNIQY

clone_size: .
j_call: TRBJ2-3
v_call: TRBV7-2
cdr3_aa: ASSTGLAGGVTDTQY

clone_size: few
j_call: TRBJ2-2
v_call: TRBV7-2
cdr3_aa: ASSSQRGQVSELF

clone_size: .
j_call: TRBJ2-5
v_call: TRBV4-1
cdr3_aa: ASSQGRGPQETQY

clone_size: few
j_call: TRBJ2-1
v_call: TRBV9
cdr3_aa: ASSVAGLSYNEQF

clone_size: few
j_call: TRBJ2-5
v_call: TRBV29-1
cdr3_aa: SVEVGQRETQY

clone_size: .
j_call: TRBJ1-6
v_call: TRBV15
cdr3_aa: ATSWDFNSPLH

clone_size: few
j_call: TRBJ2-5
v_call: TRBV7-2
cdr3_aa: ASTNGGGARPETQY

clone_size: .
j_call: TRBJ1-6
v_call: TRBV7-2
cdr3_aa: ASSPESGGNSPLH

clone_size: .
j_call: TRBJ2-1
v_call: TRBV4-1
cdr3_aa: ASSLRTGGNEQF

clone_size: .
j_call: TRBJ2-1
v_call: TRBV29-1
cdr3_aa: SVGRGSSYNEQF

clone_size: .
j_call: TRBJ2-7
v_call: TRBV6-1
cdr3_aa: ASSEPSGGTGVYEQY

clone_size: few
j_call: TRBJ2-5
v_call: TRBV29-1
cdr3_aa: SVGGSRETQY

clone_size: .
j_call: TRBJ2-2
v_call: TRBV28
cdr3_aa: ASSLQAPGELF